The source of this TCR beta chain is a study of shared clonotypes between healthy human individuals. Germline loops: CDR1 SGHDT, CDR2 YYEEEE. Trimming at V came to 4 bases and at J to 0 bases, leaving 6 bases not matched to a gene. The CDR3 totals 17 residues. Every subset had its genomic DNA shared out evenly among several immunoSEQ plates. The protocol was immunoSEQ multiplex PCR, while the TCRdb copy is restricted to in-frame clones and leaves out a portion. This table has roughly 1.4 million clones, about 98.5% appearing once. The rearrangement links TRBV5-6 to TRBJ2-3; 12 positions match TRBD2. Sequencing used naive CD4+ T cells sorted from blood. Subset defined: CD45RA+ positively selected. The receptor comes from a man aged 30 to 45 in good health. The CDR3 spells CASSVTSGRGSTDTQYF. The CDR3 bases are TGTGCCAGCAGCGTGACTAGCGGGAGAGGGAGCACAGATACGCAGTATTTT. The full variable domain, rest sourced from reference TRBV5-6 and TRBJ2-3, is DAGVTQSPTHLIKTRGQQVTLRCSPKSGHDTVSWYQQALGQGPQFIFQYYEEEERQRGNFPDRFSGHQFPNYSSELNVNALLLGDSALYLCASSVTSGRGSTDTQYFGPGTRLTVL.